This TCR beta chain is drawn from a study of T cells after yellow fever vaccination. A process of 5'RACE template switching, which added a universal primer site and UMIs, was used to make TCR cDNA. TCRdb fed the 5' RACE reads into MiXCR, producing one record per CDR3 protein. Of around 300,000 distinct CDR3 sequences listed, 4.1% are singletons. This clonotype has only a few counts. Its antigen is as yet unknown. V shed 0 bases, J shed 3 bases, and the junction held 2 bases outside the gene matches. The CDR3 consists of 15 residues. Germline CDR1 reads SGDLS; CDR2 reads YYNGEE. General study results and limits: A weaker but faster secondary response was observed, peaking on day 5 versus 15.

This chain uses TRBV9 with TRBJ2-1, with TRBD2 matching over 8 bases. The clonotype was recovered from a man aged 18 to 30 who received the YFV17D yellow fever vaccine. The material sequenced was PBMCs, taken 5 days after the yellow fever booster vaccination. The CDR3 here is CASSVDGGDYNEQFF. The DNA of the CDR3 is TGTGCCAGCAGCGTAGACGGGGGGGACTACAATGAGCAGTTCTTC.